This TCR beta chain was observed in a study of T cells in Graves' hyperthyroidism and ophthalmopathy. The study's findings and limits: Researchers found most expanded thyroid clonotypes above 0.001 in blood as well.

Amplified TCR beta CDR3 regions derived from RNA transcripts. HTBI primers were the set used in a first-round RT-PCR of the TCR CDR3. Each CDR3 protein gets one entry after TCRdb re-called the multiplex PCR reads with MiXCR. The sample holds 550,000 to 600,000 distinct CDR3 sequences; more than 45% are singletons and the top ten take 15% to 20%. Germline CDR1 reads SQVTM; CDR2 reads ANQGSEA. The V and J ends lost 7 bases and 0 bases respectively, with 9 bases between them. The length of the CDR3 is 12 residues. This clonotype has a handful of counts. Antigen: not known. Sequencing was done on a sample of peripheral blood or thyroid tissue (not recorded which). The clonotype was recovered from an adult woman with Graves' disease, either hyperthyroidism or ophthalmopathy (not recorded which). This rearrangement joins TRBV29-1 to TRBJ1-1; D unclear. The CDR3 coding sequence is TGCAGCGCCGGGAACATGAACACTGAAGCTTTCTTT. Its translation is CSAGNMNTEAFF.